This is a list of T cell receptor beta chains from one sample in a study of T cells in Graves' hyperthyroidism and ophthalmopathy. Each CDR3 protein gets one entry after TCRdb re-called the multiplex PCR reads with MiXCR. The table lists fewer than 450,000 distinct CDR3 sequences, approximately 18% of them singletons, with roughly a third in the top ten. The sample taken for sequencing was blood. Receptors originate from a young woman with Graves' hyperthyroidism that later progressed to Graves' ophthalmopathy. Each CDR3 is given with its conserved first and last residue. A D gene is named only where the DNA matches it firmly. Some rows mark clone size as missing; the rest say once, few, many or name a class of expanded clone.

16	TRBJ2-3	-	many	TRBV3-1	CASSQDGGGGADTQYF	TGTGCCAGCAGCCAAGATGGAGGGGGCGGTGCAGATACGCAGTATTTT
15	TRBJ2-5	-	many	TRBV6-1	CASSETFRGQETQYF	TGTGCCAGCAGTGAAACGTTCAGGGGCCAAGAGACCCAGTACTTC
14	TRBJ1-2	-	many	TRBV2	CASSVYRENYGYTF	TGTGCCAGCAGTGTCTACAGGGAGAACTATGGCTACACCTTC
14	TRBJ2-3	-	many	TRBV27	CASSLGGAGDTQYF	TGTGCCAGCAGTCTTGGAGGGGCGGGGGATACGCAGTATTTT
15	TRBJ1-1	-	many	TRBV7-9	CASSQAQGGDTEAFF	TGTGCCAGCAGCCAAGCCCAGGGTGGAGACACTGAAGCTTTCTTT
15	TRBJ1-4	TRBD1	many	TRBV4-1	CASRLRTGLNEKLFF	TGCGCCAGCAGACTGAGGACAGGGTTAAATGAAAAACTGTTTTTT
18	TRBJ1-5	-	-	TRBV27	CASSLSGGGVWGDQPQHF	TGTGCCAGCAGTTTATCAGGGGGTGGGGTGTGGGGCGATCAGCCCCAGCATTTT
14	TRBJ1-5	-	few	TRBV28	CASSLHREYQPQHF	TGTGCCAGCAGTTTGCACAGGGAGTACCAGCCCCAGCATTTT
14	TRBJ1-2	TRBD1	few	TRBV25-1	CASSDPGQFYGYTF	TGTGCCAGCAGTGACCCGGGACAGTTCTATGGCTACACCTTC
15	TRBJ2-7	TRBD1	-	TRBV27	CASSRPGTGSGEQYF	TGTGCCAGCAGTCGACCCGGGACAGGGTCTGGAGAGCAGTACTTC
16	TRBJ2-7	TRBD2	-	TRBV14	CASSSREREGSYEQYF	TGTGCCAGCAGCTCTAGAGAGCGGGAGGGCTCCTACGAGCAGTACTTC
14	TRBJ1-5	-	many	TRBV4-1	CASREELGGQPQHF	TGCGCCAGCAGAGAAGAACTGGGGGGGCAGCCCCAGCATTTT
13	TRBJ2-3	-	many	TRBV6-1	CASHQGNTDTQYF	TGTGCCAGTCACCAGGGGAACACAGATACGCAGTATTTT
15	TRBJ2-2	TRBD1	many	TRBV19	CASRGDRDNTGELFF	TGTGCCAGTAGAGGGGACAGGGACAACACCGGGGAGCTGTTTTTT
16	TRBJ2-7	-	few	TRBV4-1	CASSQGRAALSYEQYF	TGCGCCAGCAGCCAAGGCCGGGCTGCACTTTCCTACGAGCAGTACTTC
13	TRBJ2-1	-	-	TRBV9	CASSVSGPNEQFF	TGTGCCAGCAGCGTCTCTGGACCCAATGAGCAGTTCTTC
14	TRBJ1-2	-	few	TRBV6-2/TRBV6-3	CASRPAWGARGYTF	TGTGCCAGCAGACCCGCGTGGGGGGCGCGTGGCTACACCTTC
13	TRBJ1-1	-	many	TRBV3-1	CASSLMQGTEAFF	TGTGCCAGCAGCCTCATGCAGGGCACTGAAGCTTTCTTT
12	TRBJ2-1	-	many	TRBV28	CASGDEGDEQFF	TGTGCCAGCGGGGATGAAGGCGATGAGCAGTTCTTC
12	TRBJ2-6	-	few	TRBV29-1	CSVATGANVLTF	TGCAGCGTTGCCACTGGGGCCAACGTCCTGACTTTC
14	TRBJ2-7	-	many	TRBV6-1	CASSDTGLTYEQYF	TGTGCCAGCAGTGATACAGGTCTAACCTACGAGCAGTACTTC
13	TRBJ2-3	-	many	TRBV6-1	CASRLERADTQYF	TGTGCCAGCAGACTAGAGAGGGCAGATACGCAGTATTTT
16	TRBJ2-1	TRBD1	many	TRBV28	CASSFQGASSYNEQFF	TGTGCCAGCAGTTTCCAGGGGGCCAGCTCCTACAATGAGCAGTTCTTC
14	TRBJ2-7	TRBD1	few	TRBV6-1	CASIGQGARYEQYF	TGTGCCAGCATCGGACAGGGGGCGCGCTACGAGCAGTACTTC
12	TRBJ2-5	-	many	TRBV11-2	CASRGSQETQYF	TGTGCCAGCAGGGGTTCCCAAGAGACCCAGTACTTC
16	TRBJ2-5	-	many	TRBV15	CATSRGQNLDQETQYF	TGTGCCACCAGCAGAGGACAGAACCTAGACCAAGAGACCCAGTACTTC
15	TRBJ2-3	-	many	TRBV27	CASSLAPSLYGTQYF	TGTGCCAGCAGTCTCGCTCCCAGCCTCTATGGTACGCAGTATTTT
16	TRBJ2-3	-	once	TRBV3-1	CASSQATVGAADTQYF	TGTGCCAGCAGCCAAGCCACGGTGGGGGCCGCAGATACGCAGTATTTT
14	TRBJ2-1	-	many	TRBV5-6	CASSLNRDYNEQFF	TGTGCCAGCAGCTTGAACAGGGACTACAATGAGCAGTTCTTC
16	TRBJ1-2	-	few	TRBV29-1	CSVDRAGDTNNYGYTF	TGCAGCGTTGACAGGGCGGGGGACACAAATAACTATGGCTACACCTTC
14	TRBJ2-7	-	many	TRBV7-2	CASSSGPAGYEQYF	TGTGCCAGCAGCTCCGGACCAGCAGGCTACGAGCAGTACTTC
14	TRBJ2-7	-	many	TRBV28	CATDQGGSSSEQYF	TGTGCCACCGACCAAGGGGGGTCGTCAAGCGAGCAGTACTTC
14	TRBJ2-5	-	many	TRBV27	CASSLYQGAETQYF	TGTGCCAGCAGTTTATATCAGGGTGCGGAGACCCAGTACTTC
12	TRBJ2-3	-	many	TRBV12-3/TRBV12-4	CASRRSTDTQYF	TGTGCCAGCAGAAGGAGCACAGATACGCAGTATTTT
17	TRBJ2-2	TRBD2	many	TRBV3-1	CASSQAPGLAGAGELFF	TGTGCCAGCAGCCAAGCCCCGGGACTAGCGGGAGCCGGGGAGCTGTTTTTT
20	TRBJ2-5	TRBD2	-	TRBV28	CASSFRDLGDLAGGPETQYF	TGTGCCAGCAGTTTTCGGGACCTAGGGGATCTAGCGGGAGGCCCGGAGACCCAGTACTTC
14	TRBJ2-3	TRBD1	-	TRBV12-3/TRBV12-4	CASSLTGETDTQYF	TGTGCCAGCAGCCTGACAGGGGAGACAGATACGCAGTATTTT
12	TRBJ2-2	-	many	TRBV27	CASSLWTGELFF	TGTGCCAGCAGTTTGTGGACCGGGGAGCTGTTTTTT
13	TRBJ2-7	-	many	TRBV6-2/TRBV6-3	CASRALGPYEQYF	TGTGCCAGCAGGGCGCTCGGACCCTACGAGCAGTACTTC
14	TRBJ2-7	-	few	TRBV7-8	CASSPSRAPYEQYF	TGTGCCAGCAGCCCCAGTCGGGCCCCCTACGAGCAGTACTTC
14	TRBJ2-1	TRBD2	many	TRBV20-1	CSAARAGPFNEQFF	TGCAGTGCCGCCAGAGCGGGACCTTTTAATGAGCAGTTCTTC
14	TRBJ2-7	-	many	TRBV28	CASSSKSGVYEQYF	TGTGCCAGCAGTTCAAAGAGTGGGGTCTACGAGCAGTACTTC
15	TRBJ2-1	-	many	TRBV24-1	CATSDRGRRVNEQFF	TGTGCCACCAGTGATAGGGGTAGAAGGGTGAATGAGCAGTTCTTC
14	TRBJ1-4	-	-	TRBV6-2/TRBV6-3	CASSRGGTNEKLFF	TGTGCCAGCAGTAGAGGAGGGACTAATGAAAAACTGTTTTTT
15	TRBJ2-1	TRBD1	-	TRBV5-1	CASSLGGQGNTEQFF	TGCGCCAGCAGCTTGGGAGGACAGGGGAATACAGAGCAGTTCTTC
14	TRBJ2-7	TRBD1	-	TRBV19	CASSSGTGSYEQYF	TGTGCCAGTAGTAGCGGGACAGGCTCCTACGAGCAGTACTTC
15	TRBJ2-7	TRBD1	many	TRBV28	CASSAAGTVSYEQYF	TGTGCCAGCAGTGCAGCCGGGACAGTAAGCTACGAGCAGTACTTC
13	TRBJ2-7	-	many	TRBV28	CASSTQGSYEQYF	TGTGCCAGCAGTACCCAAGGGTCCTACGAGCAGTACTTC
16	TRBJ2-3	TRBD2	few	TRBV29-1	CSVGHEGSGGVDTQYF	TGCAGCGTTGGACATGAGGGAAGCGGGGGGGTAGATACGCAGTATTTT
11	TRBJ1-1	-	few	TRBV10-3	CAIGGSTEAFF	TGTGCCATCGGGGGGAGCACTGAAGCTTTCTTT
15	TRBJ2-2	TRBD1	-	TRBV28	CASSFRQGPIRQLFF	TGTGCCAGCAGTTTCCGACAGGGCCCAATCCGCCAGCTGTTTTTT
14	TRBJ2-7	TRBD1	few	TRBV20-1	CSVEDRGTYYEQYF	TGCAGTGTCGAGGACAGGGGGACTTACTACGAGCAGTACTTC
14	TRBJ1-5	-	many	TRBV12-3/TRBV12-4	CASSRDSSRQPQHF	TGTGCCAGCAGTCGGGACTCTTCGCGACAGCCCCAGCATTTT
16	TRBJ2-1	-	-	TRBV3-1	CASSRDSGGAGNEQFF	TGTGCCAGCAGTCGAGACTCTGGGGGCGCGGGGAATGAGCAGTTCTTC